This TCR beta chain was retrieved from a study of neoadjuvant anti-PD-1 for oral cavity cancer. Germline V gene sequence: CDR1 MDHEN, CDR2 SYDVKM. The CDR3 covers 13 residues. Trimming cost V 3 bases and J 13 bases; bases outside gene matches: 10. Sequenced by immunoSEQ multiplex PCR; TCRdb stores in-frame clones only, minus some. The sample yields about 15,000 clones, 65% to 75% seen once. The source is a person aged 35-79 years with oral cavity squamous cell carcinoma. The chain has TRBV28 and TRBJ1-2; 8 bases fit TRBD1. This material consisted of PBMCs, taken before nivolumab (anti-PD-1) treatment. The chain's CDR3 is CASSFHFDRGGTF. The CDR3 region has the DNA TGTGCCAGCAGTTTCCATTTTGACAGGGGTGGCACCTTC.